This T cell receptor (beta chain) was captured in a study of cytomegalovirus exposure and HLA in healthy donors (dated by TCRdb to about 2017). Some background on the complete study: An earlier analysis of some 600 of the donors reported over 250 Gb of sequence data and about 120 million unique TCR beta sequences obtained from some 170 million T cells. A later analysis re-analyzed previously published TCR beta repertoires from approximately 670 donors and added high-resolution HLA genotyping to study TCR occurrence patterns. Donor age, sex, ethnicity and CMV serostatus were collected together with the repertoire data. A handful of DR-DQ haplotypes were handled as single units for association and clustering because linkage in the cohort was strong. Of the roughly 410 genotyped donors, 65% to 90% were placed in the genetic ancestry cluster associated with self-reported Caucasian donors. High-throughput TCR immunosequencing, statistical association of individual TCRs with disease status, and machine learning were combined to predict cytomegalovirus infection status. Using immunosequencing, the study profiled T cell repertoires from approximately 700 subjects and related those repertoires to cytomegalovirus serostatus. The later analysis used no new phenotypic data to find candidate immune exposures, relying instead on TCR beta sequences and their occurrence across donors. The number of typed donors differed by locus: roughly 629-630 for A, B, C, DRB1 and DQB1; some 500 for DQA1; over 600 for DPA1; and 450 to 480 for DPB1. The study was designed to test whether signatures of past pathogen exposure could be identified by cataloging public T cell receptors. A later genetic analysis took genome-wide SNP genotypes for about 55% of the roughly 700 donors and used that subset as a discovery cohort. Every repertoire in the discovery cohort had been generated on one and the same sequencing platform. Approximately 330 gigabases of sequencing data and around 80 million unique TCR sequences made up an early release that covered several hundred HLA-typed donors. Among roughly 400 genotyped donors of the cohort, an average of roughly 230,000 unique TCR beta nucleotide sequences was sequenced per donor, of which about 18% were non-productive. In an earlier analysis of around 540 of the donors, high-throughput TCR beta sequencing was used to judge whether each TCR beta V gene segment behaved as functional or pseudogenic. Besides the first cohort of roughly 700 subjects, a separate validation cohort made up of 95 to 150 different subjects was used. HLA typing included class I and class II loci at four-digit resolution.

Reading from cysteine to phenylalanine, the CDR3 counts 17 amino acids. Just CDR3 DNA is preserved here, 51 bases in frame from base 1. The germline V gene provides CDR1 SNHLY and CDR2 FYNNEI. The germline ends are 23 bases apart after V is trimmed by 3 bases and J by 8 bases. The cohort was made up of 666 healthy bone marrow donors. All cohort members were sampled while nominally healthy, although unrecorded immune exposures were likely present. The donor tested CMV seronegative and was one of the 352 seronegative cohort members. Every donor gave a peripheral blood sample, and the peripheral blood mononuclear cells from that sample were used for TCR beta sequencing. Genomic DNA was extracted from the blood cell samples with the Qiagen DNeasy Blood Extraction Kit. What the work shows at the level of the full study, not this receptor alone: The authors suggested that the approach could potentially be generalized to other disease states and immunological phenotypes. Because HLA typing was missing for some donors at each locus, association tests included only the typed subset. Specific HLA alleles were associated with over 15,000 TCR beta sequences at a false discovery rate of 0.05 in a later analysis. When HLA alleles, especially DR and DQ, strongly co-occurred, TCR associations were difficult to assign to individual alleles. According to a later analysis, parvovirus B19, influenza, CMV and Epstein-Barr virus appeared linked to several top co-occurrence clusters. A further reported finding was that TCR beta sequences accurately predicted the HLA-A and HLA-B alleles for most subjects in the first cohort. Most TCR sequences were seen in very few donors, while some public TCRs were found in many individuals. Because counts were too low, some 17 rarely observed V segments, including chromosome 9 orphons, were left out of the earlier analysis of a few hundred of the donors. The cohort was sequenced for TCR beta chains only, and without alpha or paired-chain data the features that could be detected were limited. In an earlier analysis of roughly 560 of the donors, most TCR beta V segments were observed in productive rearrangements about 90% or about 30% of the time, broadly matching IMGT annotations. An association between a missense DCLRE1C variant and V-gene and J-gene trimming of TCR beta chains was found in a later genetic analysis and replicated in an independent cohort. Sequencing depth was assumed to be roughly uniform across donors in the presence/absence analyses, though that assumption may not hold. Because the 87-base-pair reads could not distinguish some IMGT-functional V segments, including TRBV6-2 and TRBV6-3, those segments were excluded. CMV serostatus was the only immune exposure information available for the cohort. A cluster of highly shared sequence variants was judged likely to be a technical artifact of the sequencing pipeline. Most CMV-associated TCR beta chains appeared to be HLA-restricted in a later analysis, and the HLA associations seemed to be driven largely by CMV exposure. According to a later genetic analysis, donors in an Asian-associated ancestry cluster had fewer N-insertions in productive TCRs than the roughly 670-donor mean. A later analysis found that TCR association rates varied across HLA loci, with DRB1 alleles showing the most associated TCRs and HLA-C alleles the fewest. In vitro tests confirmed that three of the cytomegalovirus-associated TCR beta chains recognize cytomegalovirus antigens. Compared with equally common non-associated chains, HLA-associated TCR beta chains in a later analysis were more clonally expanded and had lower generation probabilities. Correlated functional status among segregating V segments might reflect linkage disequilibrium, but an unknown experimental factor could not be ruled out. In both the original and validation cohorts, the classifier was reported to diagnose cytomegalovirus status with high specificity and sensitivity. In the study, approximately 160 TCR beta chains were listed as associated with cytomegalovirus.

Library preparation used the immunoSEQ multiplex PCR assay. The multiplex PCR relied on a mix of 60 forward primers for TCR Vbeta segments and 13 reverse primers for TCR Jbeta segments. The CDR3 region of rearranged TCR beta genes was amplified from genomic DNA with a multiplex PCR assay. The amplified TCR beta libraries were sequenced on the Illumina HiSeq System as 87-base-pair reads. Regarding the original processing steps: A later analysis tallied approximately 87 million unique TCR beta chains across the 666 repertoires, and some 10 million of those chains were shared by two or more donors. Raw reads were error-corrected and collapsed into unique sequences by a nearest-neighbor algorithm in which closely related sequences were merged to remove PCR and sequencing errors. V, D and J gene segments were assigned by aligning CDR3 sequences to IMGT reference sequences. For a sequence to be retained, at least a six-nucleotide match to both a V gene segment and a J gene segment was required. A rearrangement was called productive if the CDR3 had no stop codons and remained in frame with V and J, and every other rearrangement was called non-productive. Following IMGT convention, CDR3 was defined as the stretch from the second conserved V-encoded cysteine to the conserved J-encoded phenylalanine. The earlier analysis of approximately 500 of the donors excluded sequences that lacked an unambiguous match to a single V gene segment. An earlier analysis of 587 of the donors called V segments functional above 56.7% productive rearrangements and segregating when the between-donor standard deviation exceeded 5%. A statistical classification framework was built to diagnose cytomegalovirus status from the catalog of TCR beta chain sequences. A later analysis assigned V and J genes by comparing TCR nucleotide sequences with IMGT/GENE-DB human TR gene sequences. The TCRdist pipeline was used in a later analysis to assign CDR3 sequences and most-parsimonious VDJ recombination scenarios. In a later analysis, each TCR beta chain was defined by its CDR3 amino acid sequence together with its V-gene family, and reads lacking a unique V-gene family were excluded. A later analysis removed 500 to 650 highly shared, low-generation-probability nucleotide sequences to deal with suspected cross-contamination and a sequencing artifact. For each public chain, a later analysis derived a clonal expansion index from normalized ranks of inferred template counts within each repertoire. In a later analysis, generation probabilities were computed with a VDJ recombination model fitted to out-of-frame rearrangements, and the resulting probabilities were checked against IGoR. In a later analysis, hypergeometric tests were used to score TCR-TCR, TCR-HLA and TCR-CMV co-occurrence, with a repertoire-size bias correction applied to TCR pairs. To estimate false discovery rates, a later analysis permuted the HLA or CMV assignments 20 times. In a later analysis, co-occurring TCRs were grouped using DBSCAN, and TCRdist sequence similarity was added for clustering within HLA-allele-positive subsets. For co-occurrence clustering, repertoires with fewer than 30,000 or more than 120,000 public chains were excluded, along with roughly 5 repertoires with anomalous nucleotide sharing. The immuneACCESS repertoire file appears here via TCRdb, limited to in-frame rearrangements. These files lack a portion of the clones; in checked studies, under half of the deficit traces to unresolved V genes, and the cause of the others is not known. V and J calls and clone size are as listed in that table; D and trimming were resolved from the DNA. The sample table holds some 150,000 clones, of which less than 90% were seen once. Roughly 2.5% of the sample goes to the ten largest clones.

In regard to this clone: Its antigen remains undetermined. Base qualities were left out, and no much larger clone turns up one base away.

The chain joins TRBV2 to TRBJ2-1; the best D guess is TRBD2, with 7 bases matching. This receptor was taken from a boy younger than 10 in good health and CMV-seronegative. Sequencing was performed on PBMCs. The nucleotides are TGTGCCAGCAGTGAGGGAACGGGGGGCTCTTTAGGAGATGAGCAGTTCTTC. This gives the protein CASSEGTGGSLGDEQFF.